This entry concerns a single T cell receptor (beta chain). No antigen is known for it. The sample belongs to a study of OX40 agonist ivuxolimab in advanced cancers. Study summary: With ivuxolimab, an agonistic anti-OX40 (CD134) antibody, patients were treated. Three patients, one with hepatocellular carcinoma and two with cutaneous melanoma, achieved partial responses. Study-wide points: The study found among the lowest clonal expansion in partial responders at 0.1-3.0 mg/kg. Within 6 weeks, CD4+ and CD8+ blood T cells expanded clonally at 0.1 to 3.0 mg/kg.

Germline V gene lookup returns CDR1 SGDLS and CDR2 YYNGEE. V dropped 3 bases and J dropped 2 bases, with 13 bases sitting between them. CDR3 length: 15 residues. Produced via immunoSEQ multiplex PCR; TCRdb's table is partial and in-frame only. The table records 100,000 to 130,000 clones, approximately 90% of them present only once. The starting material was CD4+ or CD8+ T cells sorted from blood, obtained in a trial of the OX40 agonist ivuxolimab. The rearrangement uses TRBV9 and TRBJ2-3; no definite D call. The sequence derives from an adult with an advanced solid tumor such as melanoma, head and neck, liver or kidney cancer. DNA for the CDR3: TGTGCCAGCAGCGAAACGGACGGAGACACAGATACGCAGTATTTT. Amino acid sequence: CASSETDGDTDTQYF.